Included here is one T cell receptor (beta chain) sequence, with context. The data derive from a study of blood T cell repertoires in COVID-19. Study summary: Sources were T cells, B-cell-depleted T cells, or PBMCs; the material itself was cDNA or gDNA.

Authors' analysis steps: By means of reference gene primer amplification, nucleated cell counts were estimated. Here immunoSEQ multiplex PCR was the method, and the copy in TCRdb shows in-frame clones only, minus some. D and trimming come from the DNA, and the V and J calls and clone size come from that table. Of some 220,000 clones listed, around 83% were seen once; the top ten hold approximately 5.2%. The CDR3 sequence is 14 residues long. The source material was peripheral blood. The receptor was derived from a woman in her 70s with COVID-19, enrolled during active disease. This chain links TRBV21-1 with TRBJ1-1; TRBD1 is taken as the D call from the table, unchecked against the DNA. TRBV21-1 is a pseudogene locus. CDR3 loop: CASSKGHPHTEAFF. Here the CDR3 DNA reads TGTGCCAGCAGCAAAGGACACCCTCACACTGAAGCTTTCTTT.